These 4 T cell receptor beta chains share one sample of origin, sequenced in a study of yellow fever vaccine responses in identical twins. TCRdb redid the calling of the RT-PCR reads with MiXCR, one entry per CDR3 protein. The data contain over 8,500 distinct CDR3 sequences, over 80% of them seen just once; the ten biggest clones take up under 2.5%. The source material was T cells from blood (PBMCs), unsorted or a sorted subset (not recorded which), sampled before or after yellow fever vaccination (not recorded which). These receptor sequences come from a woman younger than 35 who received the yellow fever vaccine.

V and J are TRBV29-1 and TRBJ2-5, with no clear D. The CDR3 runs 12 residues. CDR1 and CDR2 from the germline V gene are SQVTM and ANQGSEA. The germline V and J ends were trimmed by 2 bases and 5 bases, with 9 bases remaining between them. Here the CDR3 DNA reads TGCAGCGTTGAATCTAGTTCTGAGACCCAGTACTTC. Translated, it gives CSVESSSETQYF.

The chain links TRBV11-3 to TRBJ2-1; D possibly corresponds to TRBD2 (6 bases). The V end lost 6 bases, the J end lost 0 bases, and 12 bases lay between the germline ends. The CDR3 is 15 residues long. The V gene's germline CDR1 is SGHNT and CDR2 YENEEA. The CDR3 DNA reads TGTGCCAGCAGGAGCGGGCCGAGCTCCTACAATGAGCAGTTCTTC. Translation gives CASRSGPSSYNEQFF.

V is TRBV28 and J is TRBJ1-3; TRBD1 might be the D (5 bases). V was pared by 6 bases and J by 3 bases, with 15 bases between. The CDR3 has 15 amino acids. Germline values: CDR1 MDHEN, CDR2 SYDVKM. In DNA, the CDR3 is TGTGCCAGCAGCCCGGGACGACTCTTTGGAAACACCATATATTTT. This codes for CASSPGRLFGNTIYF.

This sequence joins TRBV29-1 and TRBJ2-7, with D unclear. This CDR3 region has 12 residues. Germline loops: CDR1 SQVTM, CDR2 ANQGSEA. CDR3 DNA: TGCAGAGATGGAGATGGGGCCTACGAGCAGTACGTC. It translates to CRDGDGAYEQYV.